Below, 25 T cell receptor beta chains from the same sample are listed, as sequenced in a study of cytomegalovirus exposure and HLA in healthy donors. PCR used 60 Vbeta primers and 13 Jbeta primers. The assay was immunoSEQ multiplex PCR, and TCRdb's table has in-frame clones only and misses some. The sample consists of roughly 120,000 clones, around three quarters of them appearing once. What was sequenced was PBMCs. The receptors derive from a woman aged 25 to 39 in good health and CMV-seropositive.

In this sample, this clone turned up a few times. The chain has TRBV5-1 and TRBJ2-5; D is perhaps TRBD1 (5 bases). The CDR3 consists of 16 residues. Germline V gene sequence: CDR1 SGHRS, CDR2 YFSETQ. V lost 0 bases and J lost 2, with 14 bases in between. This CDR3 is CASSLGGAARQETQYF. In DNA form, the CDR3 reads TGCGCCAGCAGCTTGGGTGGGGCGGCCCGGCAAGAGACCCAGTACTTC.

This clone was counted between two and nine times. This chain uses TRBV27 with TRBJ2-2; 9 bases fit TRBD2. Germline CDR1 MNHEY, CDR2 SMNVEV (reference sequence). The length of the CDR3 is 16 residues. V shed 5 bases, J shed 1 base, and the junction held 5 bases outside the gene matches. The DNA of the CDR3 is TGTGCCAGCAGTCCTCCTAGCGGGGAGAACACCGGGGAGCTGTTTTTT. It encodes CASSPPSGENTGELFF.

The chain couples TRBV2 to TRBJ2-7; D uncertain. The CDR3 sequence is 15 residues long. CDR1 is SNHLY, CDR2 FYNNEI, per germline. Trimming left V 3 bases short and J 0 bases short, with 12 bases between. The CDR3: CASSESQVSSYEQYF. CDR3 DNA sequence: TGTGCCAGCAGTGAGAGTCAGGTCAGCTCCTACGAGCAGTACTTC.

V and J are TRBV6-5 and TRBJ2-5; D is unresolved. Per germline, CDR1 MNHEY and CDR2 SVGAGI. V was trimmed by 0 bases and J by 5 bases, leaving 10 bases between them. This CDR3 has 14 residues. DNA for the CDR3: TGTGCCAGCAGTTACTCGAGAGGCCTGGAGACCCAGTACTTC. This translates into CASSYSRGLETQYF.

The chain couples TRBV9 to TRBJ1-5; D is unresolved. From germline, CDR1 is SGDLS and CDR2 YYNGEE. V dropped 1 base and J dropped 3 bases, with 8 bases sitting between them. CDR3 length: 14 residues. Written as DNA, the CDR3 is TGTGCCAGCAGCGTAAATCCCTCCAATCAGCCCCAGCATTTT. Translation: CASSVNPSNQPQHF.

This clone was detected only once. This rearrangement joins TRBV7-2 to TRBJ2-2; D gene uncertain. V was clipped by 5 bases and J by 1 base, with 5 bases between them. This CDR3 has 13 amino acids. Germline V gene lookup returns CDR1 SGHTA and CDR2 FQGNSA. This CDR3 reads CASSPLNTGELFF. DNA of the CDR3: TGTGCCAGCAGCCCCTTGAACACCGGGGAGCTGTTTTTT.

The V gene is TRBV7-9, the J gene TRBJ1-6, with 9 nucleotides matching TRBD1. Trimming at V came to 8 bases and at J to 10 bases, leaving 6 bases not matched to a gene. The CDR3 covers 13 residues. Germline CDR1 SEHNR, CDR2 FQNEAQ (reference sequence). This CDR3 is CASGSGQGSPLHF. Here the CDR3 DNA reads TGTGCCAGCGGTTCGGGACAGGGCTCACCCCTCCACTTT.

This clone was observed a handful of times. The V gene is TRBV13, the J gene TRBJ2-3, with no clear D. The germline V and J ends were trimmed by 8 bases and 3 bases, with 18 bases remaining between them. The CDR3 has 15 residues. Germline V gene data show CDR1 as PRHDT and CDR2 as FYEKMQ (reference sequence). The CDR3 loop is CASRRLESLTDTQYF. CDR3 sequence (DNA): TGTGCCAGCCGAAGATTGGAGAGTCTAACAGATACGCAGTATTTT.

The V and J genes are TRBV30 and TRBJ2-3, with 10 bases identical to TRBD2. Germline-derived CDR1 and CDR2 are GTSNPN and SVGIG (reference sequence). There are 15 residues in the CDR3. The V and J ends lost 3 bases and 2 bases, in that order; junction bases with no gene match: 5. The CDR3 DNA reads TGTGCCTGGAGGGAAGGACTAGCGGCCACAGATACGCAGTATTTT. Its protein product is CAWREGLAATDTQYF. Combining the CDR3 with reference TRBV30 and TRBJ2-3 gives the whole variable domain SQTIHQWPATLVQPVGSPLSLECTVEGTSNPNLYWYRQAAGRGLQLLFYSVGIGQISSEVPQNLSASRPQDRQFILSSKKLLLSDSGFYLCAWREGLAATDTQYFGPGTRLTVL.

V usage is TRBV7-9 and J usage is TRBJ2-7, with D perhaps TRBD1 (5 bases). This CDR3 region has 13 residues. Trimming pared 4 bases from V and 5 bases from J, leaving 12 bases between. CDR1 is SEHNR and CDR2 is FQNEAQ in the germline V gene (reference sequence). The CDR3 nucleotides read TGTGCCAGCAGCTCACCTTCAGGGAACGAGCAGTACTTC. This codes for CASSSPSGNEQYF.

The chain has TRBV5-1 and TRBJ1-4; 11 bases agree with TRBD1. Germline V gene data show CDR1 as SGHRS and CDR2 as YFSETQ. V shed 4 bases and J 8 bases; nucleotides not matched to a gene: 4. CDR3 length equals 14 residues. CDR3 amino acids: CASSQGQGGEKLFF. CDR3 sequence (DNA): TGCGCCAGCAGCCAGGGACAGGGGGGAGAAAAACTGTTTTTT.

This sequence joins TRBV5-4 and TRBJ1-1; D uncertain. V shed 2 bases and J shed 5 bases, with 10 bases lying between them. The CDR3 runs 13 residues. CDR1 SGHNT and CDR2 YYREEE come from the germline V gene (reference sequence). The CDR3 spells CASSLEGGTEAFF. CDR3 sequence (DNA): TGTGCCAGCAGCTTAGAGGGAGGAACTGAAGCTTTCTTT.

The J gene is TRBJ2-5, the V gene TRBV2, with TRBD2 as a possible D gene (6 bases). The CDR3 is made up of 14 amino acids. V lost 4 bases, J lost 9 bases, and 18 bases lay in between. The V gene's germline CDR1 is SNHLY and CDR2 FYNNEI. The CDR3 bases are TGTGCCAGCAGTGTCGTTGATAGCGGTGGGGCCCAGTACTTC. Protein: CASSVVDSGGAQYF.

This chain uses TRBV6-6 with TRBJ1-3; no reliable D call. This CDR3 has 15 residues. Germline lookup yields CDR1 MNHNY and CDR2 SVGAGI (reference sequence). V was cut by 2 bases and J by 4 bases, with 12 bases left in between. Here the CDR3 DNA reads TGTGCCAGCAGTTACGGTCGGGATAGGGGAAACACCATATATTTT. This translates into CASSYGRDRGNTIYF.

V and J are TRBV7-6 and TRBJ2-1, with D possibly matching TRBD2 (6 bases). V was cut by 5 bases and J by 8 bases, with 16 bases left in between. CDR1 is SGHVS, CDR2 FNYEAQ, per germline. The CDR3 totals 14 residues. The CDR3, as DNA: TGTGCCAGCAGCCCCCGTGCGGGGTACGATGAGCAGTTCTTC. It translates to CASSPRAGYDEQFF.

The chain recombines TRBV7-3 with TRBJ2-7; 8 nucleotides match TRBD2. Germline CDR1 SGHTA, CDR2 FQGTGA. This CDR3 contains 16 residues. V trimming: 5 bases; J trimming: 3 bases; junction bases outside the gene matches: 12. DNA for the CDR3: TGTGCCAGCAGCCCCCTGGGAAGCGGGGGAGACTACGAGCAGTACTTC. Translating gives CASSPLGSGGDYEQYF.

This chain uses TRBV18 with TRBJ2-1; TRBD2 matches at 11 bases. CDR1 is KGHSH, CDR2 LQKENI, per germline. The CDR3 consists of 19 residues. V shed 4 bases, J shed 8 bases, and the junction held 19 bases outside the gene matches. The CDR3 is CASSRTTTRSGGAVHEQFF. CDR3 DNA: TGTGCCAGCTCACGTACAACCACACGTAGCGGGGGGGCAGTCCATGAGCAGTTCTTC. Based on the CDR3 plus reference TRBV18 and TRBJ2-1, the full variable domain is NAGVMQNPRHLVRRRGQEARLRCSPMKGHSHVYWYRQLPEEGLKFMVYLQKENIIDESGMPKERFSAEFPKEGPSILRIQQVVRGDSAAYFCASSRTTTRSGGAVHEQFFGPGTRLTVL.

The chain has TRBV30 and TRBJ2-5; 11 bases line up with TRBD2. V dropped 1 base and J dropped 2; count of bases not matched to a gene: 6. CDR3 length: 16 amino acids. Germline V gene lookup returns CDR1 GTSNPN and CDR2 SVGIG (reference sequence). The CDR3 nucleotides are TGTGCCTGGAGTGGCCAATTAGCGGGGGGGCAAGAGACCCAGTACTTC. Translating gives CAWSGQLAGGQETQYF.

The chain combines TRBV11-2 with TRBJ1-2, with 9 positions matching TRBD1. J lost 7 bases, V lost 6 bases, and 6 bases had no gene match. Germline CDR1 and CDR2: SGHAT and FQNNGV. CDR3 length equals 13 residues. CDR3 protein: CASSGDRALGYTF. CDR3 nucleotides: TGTGCCAGCAGTGGGGACAGGGCTCTTGGCTACACCTTC.

V gene TRBV7-9 combines with J gene TRBJ1-2, with TRBD1 matching over 7 bases. Germline CDR1 and CDR2: SEHNR and FQNEAQ (reference sequence). The length of the CDR3 is 16 residues. After removal of 5 bases from V and 5 bases from J, the junction contained 14 bases not matched to a gene. CDR3 protein: CASSPRGFGRGYGYTF. CDR3 nucleotide sequence: TGTGCCAGCAGCCCTAGAGGGTTCGGCAGGGGGTATGGCTACACCTTC.

This chain connects TRBV5-1 to TRBJ1-6; D may be TRBD1 (6 bases). Between the trimmed V and J ends, which lost 1 base and 0 bases, there was a span of 11 bases. CDR1 and CDR2 from the germline V gene are SGHRS and YFSETQ. The CDR3 covers 17 residues. CDR3 coding DNA: TGCGCCAGCAGCTTGCAGGGGCCGAGCTCCTATAATTCACCCCTCCACTTT. It codes for CASSLQGPSSYNSPLHF.

CDR3 region: CASSIEQNKAFF. DNA for the CDR3: TGTGCCAGTAGTATCGAACAGAACAAAGCTTTCTTT. The chain uses TRBV19 and TRBJ1-1; D call uncertain. The V end was cut by 3 bases, the J end by 9 bases, with 11 bases between. The CDR3 length is 12 residues. Germline V gives CDR1 LNHDA, CDR2 SQIVND (reference sequence).

The V call is TRBV28, the J call TRBJ2-7; D perhaps matches TRBD1 (8 bases). Germline V gives CDR1 MDHEN, CDR2 SYDVKM. V was shortened by 8 bases and J by 6 bases, with 14 bases between the two germline ends. The CDR3 totals 12 residues. The CDR3, as DNA: TGTGCCAGCTGGGGGGGGACAGGCGAGCAGTACTTC. This gives the protein CASWGGTGEQYF.

This chain connects TRBV6-5 to TRBJ1-6; tentatively, D is TRBD1 (6 bases). V lost 0 bases and J 9 bases, leaving 15 bases between the germline ends. The V gene's germline CDR1 is MNHEY and CDR2 SVGAGI. The CDR3 is 16 residues long. CDR3 in amino acids: CASSYSSGGAGSPLHF. The CDR3 nucleotides are TGTGCCAGCAGTTACTCGAGTGGGGGGGCGGGTTCACCCCTCCACTTT.

The gene calls are TRBV27 and TRBJ2-7; TRBD1 matches at 10 bases. The V and J ends lost 6 bases and 7 bases, in that order; junction bases with no gene match: 15. Germline V gives CDR1 MNHEY, CDR2 SMNVEV (reference sequence). The CDR3 length is 16 residues. CDR3 DNA sequence: TGTGCCAGCAGACGTTCTTCGGGGACAGGGGCAGGGGAGCAGTACTTC. Its translation is CASRRSSGTGAGEQYF.